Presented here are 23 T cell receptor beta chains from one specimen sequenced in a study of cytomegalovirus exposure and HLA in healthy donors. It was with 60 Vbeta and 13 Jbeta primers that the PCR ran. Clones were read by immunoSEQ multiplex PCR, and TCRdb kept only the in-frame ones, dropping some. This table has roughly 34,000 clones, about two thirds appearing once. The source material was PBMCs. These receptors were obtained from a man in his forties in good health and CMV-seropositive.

The CDR3, as DNA: TGTGCCAGCAGCGCATCAGGGGCCTCACAAGAGACCCAGTACTTC. Translating gives CASSASGASQETQYF. This chain uses TRBV7-3 with TRBJ2-5; D may be TRBD1 (6 bases). CDR3 length: 15 amino acids. CDR1 and CDR2 from the germline V gene are SGHTA and FQGTGA. V lost 5 bases, J lost 2 bases, and 15 bases lay in between.

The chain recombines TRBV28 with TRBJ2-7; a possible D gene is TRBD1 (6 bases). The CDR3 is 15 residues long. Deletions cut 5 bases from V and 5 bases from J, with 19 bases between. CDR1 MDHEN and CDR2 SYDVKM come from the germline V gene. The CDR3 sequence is CASSPIGAGTNEQYF. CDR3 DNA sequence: TGTGCCAGCAGTCCCATTGGGGCAGGGACAAACGAGCAGTACTTC.

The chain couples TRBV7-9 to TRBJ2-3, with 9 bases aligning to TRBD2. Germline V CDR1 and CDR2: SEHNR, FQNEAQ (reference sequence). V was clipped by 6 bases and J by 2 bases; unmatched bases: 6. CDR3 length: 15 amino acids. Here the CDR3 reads CASSPSGGFTDTQYF. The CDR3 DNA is TGTGCCAGCAGTCCCAGCGGGGGGTTCACAGATACGCAGTATTTT.

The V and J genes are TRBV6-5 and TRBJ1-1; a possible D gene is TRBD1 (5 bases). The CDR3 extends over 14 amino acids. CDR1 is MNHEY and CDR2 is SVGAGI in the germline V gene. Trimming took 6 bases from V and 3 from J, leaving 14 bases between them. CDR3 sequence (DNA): TGTGCCAGCAGGGGAGGGGTTAGGGACACTGAAGCTTTCTTT. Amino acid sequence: CASRGGVRDTEAFF.

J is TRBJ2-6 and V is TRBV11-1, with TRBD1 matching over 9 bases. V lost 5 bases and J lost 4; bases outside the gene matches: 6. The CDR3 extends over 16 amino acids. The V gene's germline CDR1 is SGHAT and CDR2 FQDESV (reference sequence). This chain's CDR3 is CASSPDRGAGANVLTF. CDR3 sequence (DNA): TGTGCCAGCAGCCCGGACAGGGGCGCGGGGGCCAACGTCCTGACTTTC.

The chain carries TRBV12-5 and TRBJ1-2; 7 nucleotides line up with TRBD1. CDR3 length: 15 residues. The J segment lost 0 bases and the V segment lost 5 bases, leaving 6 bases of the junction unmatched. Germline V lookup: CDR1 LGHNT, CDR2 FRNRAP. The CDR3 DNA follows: TGTGCTAGTGGTCCGGGACAGCTATCTAACTATGGCTACACCTTC. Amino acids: CASGPGQLSNYGYTF.

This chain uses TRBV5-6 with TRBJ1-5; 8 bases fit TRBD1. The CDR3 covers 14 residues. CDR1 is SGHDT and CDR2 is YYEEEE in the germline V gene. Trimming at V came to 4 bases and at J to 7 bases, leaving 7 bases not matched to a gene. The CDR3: CASSAGQGSQPQHF. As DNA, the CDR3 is TGTGCCAGCAGCGCCGGACAGGGAAGCCAGCCCCAGCATTTT.

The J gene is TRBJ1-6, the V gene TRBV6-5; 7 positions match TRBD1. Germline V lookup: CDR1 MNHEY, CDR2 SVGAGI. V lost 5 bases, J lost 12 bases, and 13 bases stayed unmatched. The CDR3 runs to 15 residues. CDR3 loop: CASSAPGTAAQPLHF. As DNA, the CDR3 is TGTGCCAGCAGTGCGCCTGGGACAGCGGCCCAACCCCTCCACTTT.

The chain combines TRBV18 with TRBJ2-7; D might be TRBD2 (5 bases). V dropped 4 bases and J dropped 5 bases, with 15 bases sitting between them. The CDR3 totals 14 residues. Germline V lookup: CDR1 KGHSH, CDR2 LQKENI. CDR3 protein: CASSLVGREDEQYF. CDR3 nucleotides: TGTGCCAGCTCACTAGTGGGGAGAGAGGACGAGCAGTACTTC. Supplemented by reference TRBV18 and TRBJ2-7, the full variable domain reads NAGVMQNPRHLVRRRGQEARLRCSPMKGHSHVYWYRQLPEEGLKFMVYLQKENIIDESGMPKERFSAEFPKEGPSILRIQQVVRGDSAAYFCASSLVGREDEQYFGPGTRLTVT.

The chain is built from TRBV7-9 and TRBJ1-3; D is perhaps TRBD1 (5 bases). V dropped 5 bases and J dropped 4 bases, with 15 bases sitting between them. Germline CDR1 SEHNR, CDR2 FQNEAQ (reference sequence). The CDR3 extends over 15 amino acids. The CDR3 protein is CASSQAGNLGNTIYF. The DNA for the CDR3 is TGTGCCAGCAGCCAAGCAGGGAATCTAGGAAACACCATATATTTT.

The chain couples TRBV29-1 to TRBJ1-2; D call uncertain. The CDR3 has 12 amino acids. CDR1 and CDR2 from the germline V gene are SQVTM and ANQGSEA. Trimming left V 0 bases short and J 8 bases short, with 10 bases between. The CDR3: CSVEERTGGYTF. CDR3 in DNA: TGCAGCGTTGAAGAACGAACGGGGGGCTACACCTTC.

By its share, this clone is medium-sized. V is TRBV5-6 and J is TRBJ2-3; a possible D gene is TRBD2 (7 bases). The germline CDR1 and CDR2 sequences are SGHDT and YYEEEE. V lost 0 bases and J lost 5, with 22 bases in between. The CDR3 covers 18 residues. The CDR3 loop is CASSLVVGGPVFVDTQYF. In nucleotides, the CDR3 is TGTGCCAGCAGCTTGGTTGTGGGGGGGCCCGTCTTCGTAGATACGCAGTATTTT. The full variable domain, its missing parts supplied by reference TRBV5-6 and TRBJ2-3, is DAGVTQSPTHLIKTRGQQVTLRCSPKSGHDTVSWYQQALGQGPQFIFQYYEEEERQRGNFPDRFSGHQFPNYSSELNVNALLLGDSALYLCASSLVVGGPVFVDTQYFGPGTRLTVL.

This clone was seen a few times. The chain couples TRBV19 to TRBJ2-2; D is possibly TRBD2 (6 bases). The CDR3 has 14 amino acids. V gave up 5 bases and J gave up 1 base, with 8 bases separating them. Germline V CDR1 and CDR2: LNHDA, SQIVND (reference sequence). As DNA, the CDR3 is TGTGCCAGTAGTCTGCGGGGGAACACCGGGGAGCTGTTTTTT. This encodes CASSLRGNTGELFF.

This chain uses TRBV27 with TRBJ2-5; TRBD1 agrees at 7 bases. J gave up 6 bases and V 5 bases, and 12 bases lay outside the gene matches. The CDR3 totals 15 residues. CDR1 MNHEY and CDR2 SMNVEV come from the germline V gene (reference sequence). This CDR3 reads CASSVKPTGEKTQYF. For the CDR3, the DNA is TGTGCCAGCAGTGTAAAACCAACAGGGGAAAAGACCCAGTACTTC.

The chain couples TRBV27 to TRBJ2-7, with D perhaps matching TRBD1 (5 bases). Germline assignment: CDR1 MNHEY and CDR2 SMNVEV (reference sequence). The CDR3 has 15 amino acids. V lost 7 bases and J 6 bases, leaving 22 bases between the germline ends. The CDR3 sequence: CASTSGGADGSEQYF. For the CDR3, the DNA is TGTGCCAGCACCTCGGGTGGGGCAGACGGCAGCGAGCAGTACTTC.

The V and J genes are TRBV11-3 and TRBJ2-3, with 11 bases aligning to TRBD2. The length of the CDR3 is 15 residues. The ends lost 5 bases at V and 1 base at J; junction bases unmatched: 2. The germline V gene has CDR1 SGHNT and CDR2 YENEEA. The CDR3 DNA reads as TGTGCCAGCAGCGTACTAGCGGGGGGCACAGATACGCAGTATTTT. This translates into CASSVLAGGTDTQYF.

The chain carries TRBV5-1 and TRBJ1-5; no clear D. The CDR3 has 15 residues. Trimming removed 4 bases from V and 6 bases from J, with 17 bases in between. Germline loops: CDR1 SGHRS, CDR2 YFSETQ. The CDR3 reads CASSLSGEMGQPQHF. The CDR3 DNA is TGCGCCAGCAGCCTCTCCGGGGAAATGGGTCAGCCCCAGCATTTT.

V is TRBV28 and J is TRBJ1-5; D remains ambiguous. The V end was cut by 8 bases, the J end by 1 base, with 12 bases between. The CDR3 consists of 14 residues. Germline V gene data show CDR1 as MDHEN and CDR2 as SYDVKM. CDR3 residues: CASQPIGSNQPQHF. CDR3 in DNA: TGTGCCAGCCAACCGATCGGGAGCAATCAGCCCCAGCATTTT. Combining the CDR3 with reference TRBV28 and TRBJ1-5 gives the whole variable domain DVKVTQSSRYLVKRTGEKVFLECVQDMDHENMFWYRQDPGLGLRLIYFSYDVKMKEKGDIPEGYSVSREKKERFSLILESASTNQTSMYLCASQPIGSNQPQHFGDGTRLSIL.

CDR3: CASSPRAGGLKETQYF. The CDR3 DNA sequence: TGTGCCAGCAGCCCAAGAGCGGGGGGGCTCAAAGAGACCCAGTACTTC. The J gene is TRBJ2-5, the V gene TRBV11-2, with 10 bases aligning to TRBD2. V was clipped by 5 bases and J by 3 bases; unmatched bases: 9. The CDR3 spans 16 residues. In germline, CDR1 is SGHAT, CDR2 FQNNGV.

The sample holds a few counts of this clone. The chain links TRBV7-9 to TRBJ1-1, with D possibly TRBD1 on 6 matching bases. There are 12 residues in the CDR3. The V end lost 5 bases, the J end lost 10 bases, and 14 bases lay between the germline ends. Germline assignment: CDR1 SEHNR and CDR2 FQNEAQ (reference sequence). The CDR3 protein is CASSPQWGRAFF. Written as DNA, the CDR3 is TGTGCCAGCAGCCCTCAGTGGGGGCGAGCTTTCTTT.

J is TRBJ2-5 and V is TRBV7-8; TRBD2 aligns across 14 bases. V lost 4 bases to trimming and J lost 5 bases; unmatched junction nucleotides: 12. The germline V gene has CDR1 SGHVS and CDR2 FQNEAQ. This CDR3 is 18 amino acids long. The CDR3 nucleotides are TGTGCCAGCAGCTCCGGACTAGCGGGGGGCTCGGGAGAGGAGACCCAGTACTTC. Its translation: CASSSGLAGGSGEETQYF.

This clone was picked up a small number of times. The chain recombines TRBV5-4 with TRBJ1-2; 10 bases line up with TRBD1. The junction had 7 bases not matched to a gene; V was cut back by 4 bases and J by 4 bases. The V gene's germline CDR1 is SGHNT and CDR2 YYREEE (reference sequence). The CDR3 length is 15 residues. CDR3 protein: CASSLGTGVTYGYTF. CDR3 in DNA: TGTGCCAGCAGCCTCGGGACAGGGGTAACCTATGGCTACACCTTC.

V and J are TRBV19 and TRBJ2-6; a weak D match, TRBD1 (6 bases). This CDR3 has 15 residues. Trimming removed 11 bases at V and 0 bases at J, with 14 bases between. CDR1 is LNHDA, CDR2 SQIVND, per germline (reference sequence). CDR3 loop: CACRTVSSGANVLTF. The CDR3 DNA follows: TGTGCCTGCAGGACAGTTAGCTCTGGGGCCAACGTCCTGACTTTC.